Presented here are 32 T cell receptor beta chains from one specimen sequenced in a study of blood T cell repertoires in COVID-19 (dated by TCRdb to about 2020). Preparation of the library involved the immunoSEQ multiplex PCR assay. TCRdb re-hosts the immuneACCESS table, in-frame sequences only. Its copies lack some clones; in the studies checked, an unresolved V gene accounts for under half of them, and the cause for the rest is not known. The sample table records approximately 480,000 clones; roughly nine tenths of these occur just once. 0.9% of the sample lies in the top ten. Sequencing was done on a sample of peripheral blood. The receptors originated from a man aged 18 to 29 with COVID-19, enrolled during active disease.

The rearrangement links TRBV2 to TRBJ1-4, with TRBD1 matching over 7 bases. CDR1 and CDR2 (germline): SNHLY, FYNNEI. V lost 4 bases to trimming and J lost 5 bases; unmatched junction nucleotides: 7. There are 15 residues in the CDR3. CDR3 in DNA: TGTGCCAGCAGTGTTCCGGGGACAGTGAATGAAAAACTGTTTTTT. It translates to CASSVPGTVNEKLFF.

This chain joins TRBV20-1 and TRBJ2-1; maybe TRBD2 (6 bases). The germline V gene has CDR1 DFQATT and CDR2 SNEGSKA (reference sequence). The CDR3 covers 13 residues. With 3 bases removed from V and 10 bases from J, the gap between germline ends came to 16 bases. The CDR3 sequence: CSASLRVAGEQFF. The CDR3 nucleotides read TGCAGTGCTAGTCTCCGGGTGGCGGGGGAGCAGTTCTTC.

Details on this clone: At one boundary the junction diverges from the germline segment, which might be a read error. Distinct nucleotide sequences in the sample also encode this CDR3. The chain couples TRBV7-9 to TRBJ2-5; 7 bases line up with TRBD2. The CDR3 consists of 15 residues. CDR1 SEHNR and CDR2 FQNEAQ come from the germline V gene (reference sequence). Here the CDR3 reads CASSLLGGSQETQYF. The CDR3 DNA follows: TGTGCCAGCAGCTTATTGGGCGGGAGCCAAGAAACCCAGTACTTC.

The chain has TRBV5-1 and TRBJ2-3; D is perhaps TRBD2 (6 bases). CDR1 and CDR2 (germline): SGHRS, YFSETQ. The CDR3 totals 16 residues. V was trimmed by 0 bases and J by 0 bases, leaving 11 bases between them. The CDR3 coding sequence is TGCGCCAGCAGCTTGGCGGGGGATCCTAGCACAGATACGCAGTATTTT. Its protein product is CASSLAGDPSTDTQYF.

This clone was detected only a few times. DNA for the CDR3: TGTGCCACCAGTGATCAAGGACAGGGGGCGGATGAGCAGTTCTTC. It specifies CATSDQGQGADEQFF. The chain recombines TRBV24-1 with TRBJ2-1; 11 bases agree with TRBD1. The CDR3 loop spans 15 amino acids. From germline, CDR1 is KGHDR and CDR2 SFDVKD. Trimming at V came to 3 bases and at J to 8 bases, leaving 5 bases not matched to a gene.

This chain links TRBV29-1 with TRBJ2-1; D is unclear. CDR1 and CDR2 (germline): SQVTM, ANQGSEA. This CDR3 has 12 residues. Trimming took 6 bases from V and 6 from J, leaving 12 bases between them. CDR3: CSVRPSTNEQFF. The CDR3 DNA follows: TGCAGCGTCAGGCCGAGCACCAATGAGCAGTTCTTC.

This chain joins TRBV5-4 and TRBJ2-5; D is perhaps TRBD1 (5 bases). CDR1 is SGHNT and CDR2 is YYREEE in the germline V gene (reference sequence). The CDR3 is 16 residues long. V lost 3 bases to trimming and J lost 0 bases, with 15 bases between them. DNA for the CDR3: TGTGCCAGCAGCTCCCGAGGACACCTAAACCAAGAGACCCAGTACTTC. It codes for CASSSRGHLNQETQYF.

This clone was observed a handful of times. The rearrangement joins TRBV25-1 to TRBJ2-3; 8 positions agree with TRBD2. The CDR3 consists of 14 residues. With 4 bases clipped from V and 5 bases from J, the junction kept 5 bases outside the gene matches. The germline CDR1 and CDR2 sequences are MGHDK and SYGVNS. CDR3: CASSGAGEIDTQYF. CDR3 sequence (DNA): TGTGCCAGCAGTGGAGCGGGGGAGATAGATACGCAGTATTTT.

This clone was counted a single time. The chain employs TRBV5-4 and TRBJ2-1; the match to TRBD2 covers 16 bases. Germline loops: CDR1 SGHNT, CDR2 YYREEE (reference sequence). The CDR3 consists of 16 residues. The trim removed 4 bases at V and 9 bases at J, leaving 7 bases unmatched. Written as DNA, the CDR3 is TGTGCCAGCAGCACGGGACTAGCGGGGGGGCCTGGTGAGCAGTTCTTC. Translated: CASSTGLAGGPGEQFF.

The chain links TRBV12-3 or TRBV12-4 to TRBJ1-2; 9 nucleotides line up with TRBD1. With 7 bases clipped from V and 8 bases from J, the junction kept 8 bases outside the gene matches. The CDR3 consists of 13 residues. As DNA, the CDR3 is TGTGCCAGCAACGACAGGGGGTCGGGAGGCTACACCTTC. Translation gives CASNDRGSGGYTF.

The chain has TRBV6-6 and TRBJ2-3; possible D gene TRBD2, 6 bases. Per germline, CDR1 MNHNY and CDR2 SVGAGI (reference sequence). This CDR3 has 13 amino acids. V gave up 1 base and J gave up 5 bases, with 7 bases separating them. The CDR3 loop is CASSYWGVDTQYF. The DNA of the CDR3 is TGTGCCAGCAGTTACTGGGGGGTAGATACGCAGTATTTT.

The chain's CDR3 is CAMKTGAGTEAFF. CDR3 coding DNA: TGTGCCATGAAGACAGGGGCGGGAACTGAAGCTTTCTTT. The rearrangement uses TRBV6-5 and TRBJ1-1; 8 bases map to TRBD1. With 10 bases clipped from V and 5 bases from J, the junction kept 9 bases outside the gene matches. The CDR3 totals 13 residues. From germline, CDR1 is MNHEY and CDR2 SVGAGI.

The rearrangement joins TRBV10-1 to TRBJ2-1; D is undetermined. CDR3 length: 13 amino acids. V was cut by 7 bases and J by 4 bases, with 11 bases left in between. Germline values: CDR1 WNHNN, CDR2 SYGVQD (reference sequence). The CDR3: CASMSRIYNEQFF. The CDR3, as DNA: TGCGCCAGCATGTCCAGAATTTACAATGAGCAGTTCTTC.

The genes are TRBV7-9 and TRBJ2-7; tentatively, D is TRBD2 (7 bases). Germline CDR1 and CDR2: SEHNR and FQNEAQ (reference sequence). The CDR3 runs 15 residues. Trimming removed 1 base from V and 4 bases from J, with 14 bases in between. The CDR3 is CASSLVEGGGYEQYF. The CDR3 region has the DNA TGTGCCAGCAGCTTAGTAGAGGGGGGAGGGTACGAGCAGTACTTC.

V and J are TRBV27 and TRBJ2-1; unclear D gene. Trimming shortened V by 4 bases and J by 4 bases, and 8 bases separated the two germline ends. Germline V gene sequence: CDR1 MNHEY, CDR2 SMNVEV (reference sequence). CDR3 length: 13 residues. DNA of the CDR3: TGTGCCAGCAGTTCCCCCACATACAATGAGCAGTTCTTC. It codes for CASSSPTYNEQFF.

The rearrangement uses TRBV5-4 and TRBJ2-2; D not certain. V lost 4 bases and J lost 0, with 13 bases in between. The V gene's germline CDR1 is SGHNT and CDR2 YYREEE (reference sequence). This CDR3 contains 16 residues. Here the CDR3 reads CASSHLTETNTGELFF. CDR3 sequence (DNA): TGTGCCAGCAGCCATCTCACAGAGACGAACACCGGGGAGCTGTTTTTT.

The V gene is TRBV7-9, the J gene TRBJ2-2; 7 bases line up with TRBD2. Germline V CDR1 and CDR2: SEHNR, FQNEAQ (reference sequence). V shed 4 bases, J shed 3 bases, and the junction held 11 bases outside the gene matches. The CDR3 totals 17 residues. For the CDR3, the DNA is TGTGCCAGCAGCTGGCCCGGTGGCGGGGGTTACACCGGGGAGCTGTTTTTT. Its translation is CASSWPGGGGYTGELFF.

The rearrangement joins TRBV6-5 to TRBJ1-3; no definite D call. V shed 6 bases and J shed 0 bases, with 9 bases lying between them. The CDR3 spans 14 residues. Germline V gives CDR1 MNHEY, CDR2 SVGAGI. CDR3 loop: CASSPPSSGNTIYF. The CDR3 nucleotides read TGTGCCAGCAGCCCCCCGAGCTCTGGAAACACCATATATTTT.

This clone occurred once. The chain links TRBV4-1 to TRBJ2-5; TRBD1 is a possible D gene (6 bases). V was trimmed by 3 bases and J by 5 bases, leaving 22 bases between them. Germline values: CDR1 MGHRA, CDR2 YSYEKL. This CDR3 comprises 17 residues. CDR3 nucleotide sequence: TGCGCCAGCAGCCAGGCGAGGACCCAACAGGGCCGGGAGACCCAGTACTTC. Its protein product is CASSQARTQQGRETQYF.

The rearrangement joins TRBV13 to TRBJ2-7; 9 bases align to TRBD1. The CDR3 is 14 residues long. The germline gives CDR1 PRHDT, CDR2 FYEKMQ (reference sequence). V lost 5 bases and J lost 3; bases outside the gene matches: 5. The CDR3 sequence is CASSIVGQGYEQYF. The CDR3 nucleotides read TGTGCCAGCAGCATAGTGGGACAGGGCTACGAGCAGTACTTC.

V and J are TRBV7-9 and TRBJ1-2, with 10 bases matching TRBD1. The germline CDR1 and CDR2 sequences are SEHNR and FQNEAQ (reference sequence). The length of the CDR3 is 15 residues. V trimming: 4 bases; J trimming: 4 bases; junction bases outside the gene matches: 6. Here the CDR3 reads CASSSDRGHGYGYTF. The DNA of the CDR3 is TGTGCCAGCAGCTCCGACAGGGGGCATGGCTATGGCTACACCTTC.

The chain links TRBV11-2 to TRBJ2-5; 8 bases match TRBD2. Trimming cost V 3 bases and J 3 bases; bases outside gene matches: 9. Germline V gene lookup returns CDR1 SGHAT and CDR2 FQNNGV. The CDR3 loop spans 16 amino acids. CDR3 residues: CASSFGYGGGKETQYF. The DNA of the CDR3 is TGTGCCAGCAGCTTCGGGTACGGGGGGGGCAAAGAGACCCAGTACTTC.

This clone was seen a single time. The J gene is TRBJ2-3, the V gene TRBV5-1; weak D call: TRBD1 (6 bases). Germline CDR1 reads SGHRS; CDR2 reads YFSETQ. The CDR3 has 15 residues. Trimming shortened V by 2 bases and J by 2 bases, and 12 bases separated the two germline ends. The CDR3 here is CASSFGQTPTDTQYF. As DNA, the CDR3 is TGCGCCAGCAGCTTCGGACAGACCCCCACAGATACGCAGTATTTT.

The chain combines TRBV27 with TRBJ2-5, with a tentative D call TRBD2 (7 bases). Trimming took 0 bases from V and 4 from J, leaving 12 bases between them. This CDR3 is 15 amino acids long. The germline CDR1 and CDR2 sequences are MNHEY and SMNVEV (reference sequence). As DNA, the CDR3 is TGTGCCAGCAGTTTATCGACCGGGGGGCCAGAGACCCAGTACTTC. It is translated as CASSLSTGGPETQYF.

This clone was seen a handful of times. The rearrangement uses TRBV29-1 and TRBJ1-1; D unclear. The CDR3 length is 13 residues. Trimming pared 6 bases from V and 0 bases from J, leaving 11 bases between. In germline, CDR1 is SQVTM, CDR2 ANQGSEA. CDR3 coding DNA: TGCAGCGTAGAGTGGGAGTTGAACACTGAAGCTTTCTTT. It encodes CSVEWELNTEAFF.

The J gene is TRBJ1-1, the V gene TRBV6-5, with D perhaps TRBD1 (6 bases). The germline V gene has CDR1 MNHEY and CDR2 SVGAGI. The CDR3 runs to 14 residues. Trimming removed 2 bases from V and 3 bases from J, with 10 bases in between. The CDR3 loop is CASSYVGQYTEAFF. For the CDR3, the DNA is TGTGCCAGCAGTTACGTCGGACAGTACACTGAAGCTTTCTTT.

V is TRBV6-5 and J is TRBJ2-2, with 12 positions matching TRBD2. V shed 6 bases and J 8 bases; nucleotides not matched to a gene: 7. There are 15 residues in the CDR3. Germline loops: CDR1 MNHEY, CDR2 SVGAGI. CDR3: CASRPRTSGVGELFF. The CDR3, as DNA: TGTGCCAGCAGACCCAGGACTAGCGGGGTGGGGGAGCTGTTTTTT.

V usage is TRBV3-1 (or the pseudogene TRBV3-2) and J usage is TRBJ1-1, with D unresolved. Trimming pared 1 base from V and 0 bases from J, leaving 6 bases between. Looked up from germline, CDR1 is LGHDT and CDR2 is YNNKEL (reference sequence). This CDR3 has 14 amino acids. The CDR3: CASSQGVMNTEAFF. The CDR3 DNA reads as TGTGCCAGCAGCCAAGGAGTCATGAACACTGAAGCTTTCTTT.

The gene calls are TRBV11-3 and TRBJ1-1; the D gene is possibly TRBD1 (6 bases). Trimming took off 2 bases at V and 7 bases at J, with 8 bases between the two ends. The CDR3 spans 12 residues. CDR1 and CDR2 from the germline V gene are SGHNT and YENEEA. CDR3 loop: CASSLKTGEAFF. In DNA, the CDR3 is TGTGCCAGCAGCTTAAAGACAGGTGAAGCTTTCTTT. Using reference TRBV11-3 and TRBJ1-1 for the parts outside the CDR3, the full variable domain is EAGVVQSPRYKIIEKKQPVAFWCNPISGHNTLYWYLQNLGQGPELLIRYENEEAVDDSQLPKDRFSAERLKGVDSTLKIQPAELGDSAVYLCASSLKTGEAFFGQGTRLTVV.

The V and J genes are TRBV7-3 and TRBJ2-2; D possibly corresponds to TRBD2 (6 bases). This CDR3 has 15 amino acids. Trimming stripped 4 bases from V and 0 bases from J, with 9 bases between. Germline V gene lookup returns CDR1 SGHTA and CDR2 FQGTGA. DNA of the CDR3: TGTGCCAGCAGCTCCCGGGGGTCGAACACCGGGGAGCTGTTTTTT. It yields the protein CASSSRGSNTGELFF.

The chain links TRBV27 to TRBJ1-5; weak D call: TRBD1 (5 bases). The V gene lost 10 bases and the J gene lost 4 bases, with 20 bases spanning the gap. CDR3 length: 15 residues. Germline loops: CDR1 MNHEY, CDR2 SMNVEV (reference sequence). The CDR3 protein is CATPGGFLENQPQHF. In nucleotides, the CDR3 is TGTGCCACTCCGGGGGGGTTCCTCGAGAATCAGCCCCAGCATTTT.

CDR3 region: CASSLGAGDRVYGYTF. The DNA for the CDR3 is TGTGCCAGCAGCTTAGGAGCGGGGGACAGGGTGTATGGCTACACCTTC. The chain uses TRBV7-8 and TRBJ1-2; 9 bases agree with TRBD1. The CDR3 is 16 amino acids. With 1 base clipped from V and 5 bases from J, the junction kept 8 bases outside the gene matches. The germline gives CDR1 SGHVS, CDR2 FQNEAQ.